Following are 30 T cell receptor beta chains from one sample sequenced in a study of human T cells and chemical hapten exposure. This sample's time point: patch test 1, 2 weeks after DPC sensitization. Treatment: therapeutic diphenylcyclopropenone sensitization with weekly scalp DPC. Each CDR3 protein is one row after TCRdb ran MiXCR on the RACE reads. The table records tens of thousands of distinct CDR3 sequences, about 9.6% of them present only once. Sequences were derived from whole blood, sampled in connection with sensitization to the hapten diphenylcyclopropenone (DPC). The receptors come from a woman in her 40s with alopecia areata. Some clones in this sample may be carry-over from other donors' samples.

This clonotype has at least ten counts. The chain is built from TRBV2 and TRBJ1-1; D remains unclear. Looked up from germline, CDR1 is SNHLY and CDR2 is FYNNEI. Between the trimmed V and J ends, which lost 0 bases and 8 bases, there was a span of 1 base. The CDR3 contains 10 residues. The CDR3 here is CASSEAEAFF. The CDR3 DNA sequence: TGTGCCAGCAGTGAAGCGGAAGCTTTCTTT.

This sequence joins TRBV19 and TRBJ2-2; D is unclear. Trimming pared 3 bases from V and 7 bases from J, leaving 9 bases between. The CDR3 runs to 13 residues. Germline assignment: CDR1 LNHDA and CDR2 SQIVND (reference sequence). CDR3 sequence: CASSMERGGELFF. The CDR3 bases are TGTGCCAGTAGTATGGAGCGTGGCGGGGAGCTGTTTTTT.

This clonotype was picked up many times. The chain is built from TRBV2 and TRBJ2-1; TRBD1 is a possible D gene (5 bases). Germline V gene data show CDR1 as SNHLY and CDR2 as FYNNEI. V was pared by 6 bases and J by 9 bases, with 9 bases between. The CDR3 spans 11 residues. The CDR3 DNA reads as TGTGCCAGCAGCAGGGCGATTGAGCAGTTCTTC. This encodes CASSRAIEQFF.

A few counts support this clonotype. The chain carries TRBV4-2 and TRBJ1-4; TRBD1 matches at 9 bases. V trimming: 3 bases; J trimming: 8 bases; junction bases outside the gene matches: 7. The CDR3 has 15 residues. Germline V lookup: CDR1 LGHNA, CDR2 YNFKEQ. The CDR3 loop reads CASSHRDREGEKLFF. The DNA of the CDR3 is TGTGCCAGCAGCCATAGGGACAGGGAGGGGGAAAAACTGTTTTTT.

V is TRBV29-1 and J is TRBJ2-5, with 11 bases fitting TRBD2. V gave up 6 bases and J gave up 0 bases; unmatched junction bases: 6. Germline V CDR1 and CDR2: SQVTM, ANQGSEA. There are 15 residues in the CDR3. CDR3 sequence reads: CSVRRLAGYQETQYF. CDR3 DNA sequence: TGCAGCGTGAGGAGACTAGCGGGGTACCAAGAGACCCAGTACTTC.

In its sample, this clonotype was seen many times. This chain joins TRBV3-2 and TRBJ2-7; the table's D call, TRBD1, was not checked against the DNA. TRBV3-2 is termed a pseudogene. The CDR3 is made up of 13 amino acids. This CDR3 reads CASSQAGNYEQYF. CDR3 coding DNA: TGTGCCAGCAGCCAAGCAGGGAACTACGAGCAGTACTTC.

V and J are TRBV18 and TRBJ2-6, with D perhaps given as TRBD1 or TRBD2 (6 bases each). The CDR3 length is 15 residues. Germline V gene data show CDR1 as KGHSH and CDR2 as LQKENI. The V end was cut by 5 bases, the J end by 3 bases, with 11 bases between. The CDR3 spells CASSTGTGGANVLTF. CDR3 coding DNA: TGTGCCAGCTCAACAGGGACTGGTGGGGCCAACGTCCTGACTTTC. Full variable domain (remainder filled in from reference TRBV18 and TRBJ2-6): NAGVMQNPRHLVRRRGQEARLRCSPMKGHSHVYWYRQLPEEGLKFMVYLQKENIIDESGMPKERFSAEFPKEGPSILRIQQVVRGDSAAYFCASSTGTGGANVLTFGAGSRLTVL.

This clonotype was seen repeatedly, ten times or more. The chain joins TRBV29-1 to TRBJ2-2; 10 nucleotides match TRBD2. The CDR3 length is 14 residues. J was trimmed by 2 bases and V by 6 bases; bases with no gene match: 3. Germline CDR1 SQVTM, CDR2 ANQGSEA. CDR3 region: CSVVAGGNTGELFF. The CDR3 coding sequence is TGCAGCGTCGTAGCGGGGGGTAACACCGGGGAGCTGTTTTTT.

This chain uses TRBV6-2 or TRBV6-3 with TRBJ1-2; D may be TRBD1 (5 bases). Trimming removed 5 bases from V and 0 bases from J, with 13 bases in between. The CDR3 extends over 15 amino acids. Germline values: CDR1 MNHEY, CDR2 SVGEGT. Written as DNA, the CDR3 is TGTGCCAGCAGTCCGACGGGACGAGCTAACTATGGCTACACCTTC. Amino acid sequence: CASSPTGRANYGYTF.

Ten or more counts support this clonotype. CDR3 DNA sequence: TGCAGTGCTTTCTTAGCGGGGGGTACCTACGAGCAGTACTTC. It translates to CSAFLAGGTYEQYF. The gene calls are TRBV20-1 and TRBJ2-7; 10 positions agree with TRBD2. The CDR3 is 14 amino acids. Germline-derived CDR1 and CDR2 are DFQATT and SNEGSKA (reference sequence). V lost 5 bases, J lost 2 bases, and 6 bases stayed unmatched.

The rearrangement uses TRBV2 and TRBJ1-6; D gene uncertain. The germline V gene has CDR1 SNHLY and CDR2 FYNNEI. Deletions cut 6 bases from V and 9 bases from J, with 18 bases between. This CDR3 is built from 15 residues. Written as DNA, the CDR3 is TGTGCCAGCAGGACTTCGGGCAGTCGGCTTTCACCCCTCCACTTT. Amino acid sequence: CASRTSGSRLSPLHF.

There are a few counts of this clonotype. This chain connects TRBV18 to TRBJ2-3; D might be TRBD2 (6 bases). Trimming cost V 2 bases and J 2 bases, with 11 bases left between them. Germline V gene data show CDR1 as KGHSH and CDR2 as LQKENI. The CDR3 has 15 residues. CDR3 loop: CASSPKDYNTDTQYF. The CDR3, as DNA: TGTGCCAGCTCACCAAAGGACTATAACACAGATACGCAGTATTTT.

This clonotype was seen more than once but under ten times. This sequence joins TRBV5-5 and TRBJ2-4; D call uncertain. Germline V gene lookup returns CDR1 SGHKS and CDR2 YYEKEE (reference sequence). Trimming stripped 2 bases from V and 2 bases from J, with 5 bases between. The CDR3 contains 13 residues. The CDR3 reads CASSFHPKNIQYF. As DNA, the CDR3 is TGTGCCAGCAGCTTCCATCCCAAAAACATTCAGTACTTC.

This clonotype was detected only once. A read error may explain this, as a much larger clone is one base away. The chain joins TRBV27 to TRBJ2-3, with 14 bases that match TRBD2. The germline gives CDR1 MNHEY, CDR2 SMNVEV (reference sequence). The V segment lost 6 bases and the J segment 14 bases; nucleotides outside the gene matches: 13. This CDR3 comprises 15 residues. In nucleotides, the CDR3 is TGTGCCAGCAGATGGGGACTAGCGGGGGCTTCCGTTCCGTATTTT. Amino acid sequence: CASRWGLAGASVPYF.

This clonotype has a count of ten or more. CDR3 sequence (DNA): TGTGCCAGCAGCCCAGGACGGGAAGCGGGGTTATACAATGAGCAGTTCTTC. It is translated as CASSPGREAGLYNEQFF. This sequence joins TRBV7-2 and TRBJ2-1; 7 bases align to TRBD2. Trimming at V came to 5 bases and at J to 4 bases, leaving 14 bases not matched to a gene. Looked up from germline, CDR1 is SGHTA and CDR2 is FQGNSA. CDR3 length: 17 amino acids.

This clonotype was observed many times. The J gene is TRBJ2-2, the V gene TRBV28, with D tentatively TRBD2 (5 bases). The CDR3 is made up of 11 amino acids. Germline V lookup: CDR1 MDHEN, CDR2 SYDVKM. Trimming pared 5 bases from V and 9 bases from J, leaving 7 bases between. The CDR3 nucleotides read TGTGCCAGCAGTGGGAGTAGGGAGCTGTTTTTT. Protein: CASSGSRELFF.

In its sample, this clonotype was seen many times. The chain employs TRBV7-2 and TRBJ2-2, with 8 positions matching TRBD1. Germline V gene data show CDR1 as SGHTA and CDR2 as FQGNSA. This CDR3 comprises 16 residues. Trimming at V came to 8 bases and at J to 0 bases, leaving 8 bases not matched to a gene. The CDR3 DNA is TGTGCCAGCGGTCTTTCAGGGGGCACGAACACCGGGGAGCTGTTTTTT. It codes for CASGLSGGTNTGELFF.

This clonotype has a count of ten or more. The genes are TRBV4-3 and TRBJ1-6; D might be TRBD1 (6 bases). The CDR3 covers 15 residues. V was clipped by 0 bases and J by 8 bases, with 11 bases between them. Germline V lookup: CDR1 LGHNA, CDR2 YSLEER. The CDR3 DNA follows: TGCGCCAGCAGCCAAGATCTAACAGGGTATTCACCCCTCCACTTT. Translation: CASSQDLTGYSPLHF.

Of note for this clonotype: Being one base from a much bigger clone, this may be a read error. The chain is built from TRBV21-1 and TRBJ2-2. TRBV21-1 constitutes a pseudogene. The CDR3 is 14 residues long. The CDR3 DNA follows: TGTGCCAGCAGCAAATACCTTAACACCGTGGAGCTGTTTTTT. Protein product: CASSKYLNTVELFF.

The chain links TRBV9 to TRBJ2-4; D call uncertain. CDR3 length: 11 residues. The V gene's germline CDR1 is SGDLS and CDR2 YYNGEE. V dropped 7 bases and J dropped 5 bases, with 7 bases sitting between them. CDR3 in amino acids: CASVAQNIQYF. The CDR3 nucleotides read TGTGCCAGCGTGGCGCAAAACATTCAGTACTTC.

This clonotype has ten or more counts. The V gene is TRBV9, the J gene TRBJ2-5, with 8 bases matching TRBD1. Germline trimming cut 3 bases from V and 9 bases from J; bases unmatched to any gene: 10. CDR1 SGDLS and CDR2 YYNGEE come from the germline V gene. This CDR3 is built from 14 residues. The CDR3 loop reads CASSAGTGTMAQYF. Here the CDR3 DNA reads TGTGCCAGCAGCGCCGGGACAGGCACAATGGCCCAGTACTTC.

This clonotype was seen a handful of times. The genes are TRBV12-3 or TRBV12-4 and TRBJ2-3, with 9 bases aligning to TRBD2. The CDR3 contains 16 residues. The V and J ends lost 3 bases and 2 bases, in that order; junction bases with no gene match: 6. DNA for the CDR3: TGTGCCAGCAGTTTTGTAGCGGGGGCGCTCACAGATACGCAGTATTTT. Its translation: CASSFVAGALTDTQYF.

This chain links TRBV19 with TRBJ2-1; 7 bases agree with TRBD1. Germline trimming cut 7 bases from V and 7 bases from J; bases unmatched to any gene: 10. The CDR3 totals 14 residues. Per the germline V gene, CDR1 is LNHDA and CDR2 is SQIVND (reference sequence). CDR3 loop: CASISRDRPNEQFF. Written as DNA, the CDR3 is TGTGCCAGTATTTCCCGGGACAGACCTAATGAGCAGTTCTTC.

This clonotype came up a few times. The chain recombines TRBV6-2 or TRBV6-3 with TRBJ2-7; no firm D call. V lost 1 base, J lost 8 bases, and 15 bases lay in between. The germline V gene encodes CDR1 MNHEY and CDR2 SVGEGT. The CDR3 length is 14 residues. The CDR3: CASSYWPGRDQQYF. In nucleotides, the CDR3 is TGTGCCAGCAGTTACTGGCCGGGTCGAGACCAGCAGTACTTC.

This clonotype was seen a handful of times. The CDR3 nucleotides read TGTGCCAGCAGTACTGAAGCGGTCCAAGAGACCCAGTACTTC. Its translation is CASSTEAVQETQYF. This chain connects TRBV2 to TRBJ2-5, with D possibly TRBD2 on 5 matching bases. The germline gives CDR1 SNHLY, CDR2 FYNNEI. V was cut by 5 bases and J by 1 base, with 11 bases left in between. This CDR3 is 14 amino acids long.

Many counts were recorded for this clonotype. The chain employs TRBV28 and TRBJ2-7, with D perhaps matching TRBD1 or TRBD2 (5 bases each). Deletions cut 2 bases from V and 2 bases from J, with 16 bases between. Germline CDR1 is MDHEN and CDR2 is SYDVKM. This CDR3 is 16 amino acids long. In nucleotides, the CDR3 is TGTGCCAGCAGTTTAGGGGGAATCCCCCGGACCTACGAGCAGTACTTC. Its protein product is CASSLGGIPRTYEQYF.

The sample holds a few counts of this clonotype. The chain links TRBV2 to TRBJ1-1; unclear D gene. The germline gives CDR1 SNHLY, CDR2 FYNNEI. Deletions cut 1 base from V and 1 base from J, with 10 bases between. The length of the CDR3 is 15 residues. The DNA of the CDR3 is TGTGCCAGCAGTGAAGTCGTAGCCCAGAACACTGAAGCTTTCTTT. This gives the protein CASSEVVAQNTEAFF.

This clonotype was counted many times. This rearrangement joins TRBV7-3 to TRBJ2-1; the match to TRBD1 covers 9 bases. The CDR3 spans 16 residues. Trimming took 1 base from V and 9 from J; bases not matched to a gene: 10. Germline loops: CDR1 SGHTA, CDR2 FQGTGA. The CDR3 nucleotides read TGTGCCAGCAGCTTAAGTCCCACAGGGGGCTACGGTGAGCAGTTCTTC. Amino acids: CASSLSPTGGYGEQFF.

The sample holds a few counts of this clonotype. The V call is TRBV29-1, the J call TRBJ2-5, with 12 bases identical to TRBD2. Per germline, CDR1 SQVTM and CDR2 ANQGSEA. J lost 4 bases, V lost 7 bases, and 4 bases had no gene match. The CDR3 sequence is 13 residues long. The CDR3 spells CSGGGLAGETQYF. The CDR3 nucleotides read TGCAGCGGCGGGGGACTAGCGGGAGAGACCCAGTACTTC.

This clonotype has just a few counts. The V call is TRBV7-2, the J call TRBJ1-4, with D tentatively TRBD1 (5 bases). V shed 3 bases and J shed 8 bases, with 19 bases lying between them. This CDR3 has 16 amino acids. Germline CDR1 SGHTA, CDR2 FQGNSA. The CDR3 is CASSFDSRGRGEKLFF. CDR3 sequence (DNA): TGTGCCAGCAGCTTCGATTCCCGGGGCCGGGGGGAAAAACTGTTTTTT.